This T cell receptor beta chain appears in the sequencing data of a study of T cell responses to AZD1222 COVID-19 vaccine. Turning to the study itself: It was second doses at about 4 or about 12 weeks that were pooled.

Assay used: immunoSEQ multiplex PCR; TCRdb lists only in-frame clones, some missing. The repertoire includes 130,000 or so clones, 86% of them detected once, and 9% to 15% sits in the top ten. V lost 4 bases, J lost 3 bases, and 5 bases stayed unmatched. Germline-derived CDR1 and CDR2 are SGHRS and YFSETQ. The CDR3 is 15 amino acids. The gene calls are TRBV5-1 and TRBJ2-2, with 8 bases aligning to TRBD1. This clonotype was sampled from an adult in good health. Here the sequenced sample was peripheral blood, taken on day 0 of AZD1222 vaccination. The CDR3, as DNA: TGCGCCAGCAGCGGAGGACAGGGTCACACCGGGGAGCTGTTTTTT. Its protein product is CASSGGQGHTGELFF.